The T cell receptor beta chain under discussion was sequenced for a study of blood T cell repertoires in COVID-19. In the original workflow: Scientists estimated how many nucleated cells there were by amplifying reference gene primers. This table comes from immunoSEQ multiplex PCR, and its TCRdb copy is limited to in-frame clones, with some not included. V and J calls and clone size are given by that table; D and trimming were obtained from the DNA. The sample yields fewer than 200,000 clones, around four fifths seen once. Trimming took 2 bases from V and 0 from J, leaving 9 bases between them. CDR1 is MNHNS and CDR2 is SASEGT in the germline V gene. The CDR3 consists of 15 residues.

What was sequenced was peripheral blood. The chain couples TRBV6-1 to TRBJ2-3, with no clear D. This TCR was recovered from a middle-aged man who had recovered from COVID-19. The DNA of the CDR3 is TGTGCCAGCAGTGAACTGGCGACTAGCACAGATACGCAGTATTTT. This translates into CASSELATSTDTQYF.